The next 14 T cell receptor beta chains were all read from a single sample in a study of cytomegalovirus exposure and HLA in healthy donors. 60 Vbeta and 13 Jbeta primers were used in PCR. Assay used: immunoSEQ multiplex PCR; TCRdb lists only in-frame clones, some missing. The sample lists some 130,000 clones; 65% to 75% were seen once. Sequenced: PBMCs. Source of these receptors: a woman aged 45-59 years in good health and CMV-seropositive.

The chain couples TRBV29-1 to TRBJ2-1, with 9 bases aligning to TRBD1. The J segment lost 5 bases and the V segment lost 1 base, leaving 6 bases of the junction unmatched. Germline values: CDR1 SQVTM, CDR2 ANQGSEA. This CDR3 region has 15 residues. The DNA for the CDR3 is TGCAGCGTTGAAGGGGGGACAGGGAACAACAATGAGCAGTTCTTC. Its translation is CSVEGGTGNNNEQFF.

The rearrangement joins TRBV18 to TRBJ1-2, with D possibly being TRBD1 (5 bases). V shed 3 bases and J shed 3 bases, with 11 bases lying between them. CDR3 length equals 14 residues. CDR1 KGHSH and CDR2 LQKENI come from the germline V gene. DNA of the CDR3: TGTGCCAGCTCACCCCCCGCGGGGCACTATGGCTACACCTTC. Translating gives CASSPPAGHYGYTF.

This chain links TRBV6-5 with TRBJ2-2, with TRBD1 matching 7 bases. CDR1 is MNHEY, CDR2 SVGAGI, per germline. The CDR3 spans 14 residues. Trimming at V came to 2 bases and at J to 5 bases, leaving 2 bases not matched to a gene. CDR3 residues: CASSYATGTGELFF. The CDR3 nucleotides are TGTGCCAGCAGTTACGCGACAGGGACCGGGGAGCTGTTTTTT.

The rearrangement joins TRBV19 to TRBJ1-1; 9 bases match TRBD1. The CDR3 consists of 16 residues. Germline-derived CDR1 and CDR2 are LNHDA and SQIVND (reference sequence). J lost 0 bases, V lost 5 bases, and 7 bases had no gene match. In DNA, the CDR3 is TGTGCCAGTAGTTTCGGGACAGGGACCATGAACACTGAAGCTTTCTTT. Protein product: CASSFGTGTMNTEAFF.

The chain uses TRBV4-1 and TRBJ2-5; 9 nucleotides line up with TRBD1. V gave up 4 bases and J gave up 3 bases; unmatched junction bases: 6. CDR3 length: 15 amino acids. CDR1 MGHRA and CDR2 YSYEKL come from the germline V gene. CDR3 nucleotide sequence: TGCGCCAGCAGCCCTGGGACAGGGAACAAAGAGACCCAGTACTTC. Amino acids: CASSPGTGNKETQYF.

V usage is TRBV27 and J usage is TRBJ2-7; 11 bases are shared with TRBD1. The CDR3 is 13 amino acids. V dropped 5 bases and J dropped 6; count of bases not matched to a gene: 3. Germline CDR1 and CDR2: MNHEY and SMNVEV (reference sequence). CDR3 sequence reads: CASSRTGGFEQYF. The CDR3 DNA reads as TGTGCCAGCAGTCGGACAGGGGGCTTCGAGCAGTACTTC.

This clone was seen only once. The chain is built from TRBV2 and TRBJ2-2, with TRBD1 as a possible D gene (6 bases). This CDR3 comprises 15 residues. CDR1 SNHLY and CDR2 FYNNEI come from the germline V gene. Trimming stripped 7 bases from V and 6 bases from J, with 18 bases between. CDR3 sequence: CASTQDSQGAGELFF. DNA for the CDR3: TGTGCCAGCACCCAGGACAGCCAAGGGGCCGGGGAGCTGTTTTTT. Full variable domain (outside the CDR3, taken from reference TRBV2 and TRBJ2-2): EPEVTQTPSHQVTQMGQEVILRCVPISNHLYFYWYRQILGQKVEFLVSFYNNEISEKSEIFDDQFSVERPDGSNFTLKIRSTKLEDSAMYFCASTQDSQGAGELFFGEGSRLTVL.

The V and J genes are TRBV19 and TRBJ1-5; possibly TRBD1 for D (5 bases). V was pared by 9 bases and J by 5 bases, with 11 bases between. Germline assignment: CDR1 LNHDA and CDR2 SQIVND (reference sequence). There are 12 residues in the CDR3. The CDR3 protein is CASEEGHQPQHF. The CDR3 DNA reads as TGTGCCAGCGAGGAGGGGCATCAGCCCCAGCATTTT. Full variable domain (remainder filled in from reference TRBV19 and TRBJ1-5): DGGITQSPKYLFRKEGQNVTLSCEQNLNHDAMYWYRQDPGQGLRLIYYSQIVNDFQKGDIAEGYSVSREKKESFPLTVTSAQKNPTAFYLCASEEGHQPQHFGDGTRLSIL.

This clone was picked up a small number of times. The chain carries TRBV7-2 and TRBJ1-4, with D perhaps matching TRBD1 (5 bases). There are 14 residues in the CDR3. The V and J ends lost 1 base and 8 bases respectively, with 11 bases between them. Germline CDR1 reads SGHTA; CDR2 reads FQGNSA. The CDR3 DNA sequence: TGTGCCAGCAGCTTAGGGGCAGGGAGGGAAAAACTGTTTTTT. It specifies CASSLGAGREKLFF.

The chain has TRBV4-1 and TRBJ1-3, with D possibly being TRBD1 (5 bases). Germline lookup yields CDR1 MGHRA and CDR2 YSYEKL. Trimming shortened V by 0 bases and J by 2 bases, and 11 bases separated the two germline ends. This CDR3 is 16 amino acids long. The CDR3 sequence: CASSQDWGVTGNTIYF. The DNA for the CDR3 is TGCGCCAGCAGCCAAGATTGGGGCGTGACTGGAAACACCATATATTTT.

The chain links TRBV27 to TRBJ2-1, with TRBD1 identical over 8 bases. Per germline, CDR1 MNHEY and CDR2 SMNVEV (reference sequence). Trimming cost V 5 bases and J 4 bases; bases outside gene matches: 10. This CDR3 region has 16 residues. This CDR3 reads CASSPRGTGRYNEQFF. The CDR3 coding sequence is TGTGCCAGCAGTCCCCGTGGGACAGGTCGGTACAATGAGCAGTTCTTC.

This clone was seen just once. The chain has TRBV27 and TRBJ1-2; D is uncertain. The CDR3 has 13 amino acids. CDR1 is MNHEY and CDR2 is SMNVEV in the germline V gene (reference sequence). V shed 6 bases and J shed 0 bases, with 8 bases lying between them. CDR3 residues: CASRESANYGYTF. CDR3 bases: TGTGCCAGCAGGGAGTCTGCTAACTATGGCTACACCTTC.

The sample holds one count of this clone. The V and J genes are TRBV4-3 and TRBJ1-2; TRBD1 matches at 7 bases. The CDR3 totals 14 residues. Unmatched junction bases numbered 6, after V lost 4 bases and J lost 4 bases. Germline lookup yields CDR1 LGHNA and CDR2 YSLEER. The chain's CDR3 is CASSPDRSGYGYTF. CDR3 bases: TGCGCCAGCAGCCCGGACAGGTCGGGCTATGGCTACACCTTC.

For this clone: One junction end does not reproduce the germline sequence, and a read error may be involved. The chain recombines TRBV7-9 with TRBJ1-1; D is unclear. The CDR3 covers 13 residues. The V gene's germline CDR1 is SEHNR and CDR2 FQNEAQ (reference sequence). CDR3 DNA: TGTTCCAGCAGCCCCGAGGGTTTCGGTGAAGCTTTCTTT. Protein product: CSSSPEGFGEAFF.